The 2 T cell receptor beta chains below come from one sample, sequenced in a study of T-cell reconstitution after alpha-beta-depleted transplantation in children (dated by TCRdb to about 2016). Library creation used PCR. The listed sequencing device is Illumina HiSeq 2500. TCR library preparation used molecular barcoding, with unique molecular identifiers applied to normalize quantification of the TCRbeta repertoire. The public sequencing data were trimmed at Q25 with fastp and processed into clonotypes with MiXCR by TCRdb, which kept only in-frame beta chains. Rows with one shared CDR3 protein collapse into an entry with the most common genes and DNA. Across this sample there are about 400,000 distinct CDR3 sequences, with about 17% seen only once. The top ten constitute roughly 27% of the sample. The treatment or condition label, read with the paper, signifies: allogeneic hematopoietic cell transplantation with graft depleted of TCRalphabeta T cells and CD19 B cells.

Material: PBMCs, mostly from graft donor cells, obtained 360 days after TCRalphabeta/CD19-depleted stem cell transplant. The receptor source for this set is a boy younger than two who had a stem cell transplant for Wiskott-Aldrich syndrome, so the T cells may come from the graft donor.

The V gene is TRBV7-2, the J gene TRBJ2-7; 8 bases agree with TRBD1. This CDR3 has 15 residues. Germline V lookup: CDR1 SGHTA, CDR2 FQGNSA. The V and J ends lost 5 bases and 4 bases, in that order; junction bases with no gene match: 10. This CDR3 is CASSVTGTGIYEQYF. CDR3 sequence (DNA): TGTGCCAGCAGCGTCACCGGGACAGGCATTTACGAGCAGTACTTC.

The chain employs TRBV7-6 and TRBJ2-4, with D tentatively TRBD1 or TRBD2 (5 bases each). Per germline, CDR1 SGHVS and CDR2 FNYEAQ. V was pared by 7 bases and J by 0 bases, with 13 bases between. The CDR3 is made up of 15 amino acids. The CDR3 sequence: CASTPGGAAKNIQYF. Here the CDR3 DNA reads TGTGCCAGCACCCCTGGGGGAGCAGCCAAAAACATTCAGTACTTC.